The present TCR beta chain was sequenced within a study of blood T cells in healthy people across ages. The CDR3 is 14 residues long. The V gene's germline CDR1 is SGDLS and CDR2 YYNGEE. V shed 2 bases and J 3 bases; nucleotides not matched to a gene: 5. With a J-beta primer mix and a sample-barcoded 5' primer, a second PCR ran 7 to 11 cycles. TCRdb redid the calling of the 5' RACE reads with MiXCR, one entry per CDR3 protein. The sample has 890,000 or so distinct CDR3 sequences; less than 80% are singletons. What was sequenced was blood. This chain joins TRBV9 and TRBJ2-7, with 7 bases matching TRBD2. The receptor was derived from a man in his thirties or forties in good health. The CDR3 DNA follows: TGTGCCAGCAGCGTCAGCGGGGAAGACTACGAGCAGTACTTC. Amino acid sequence: CASSVSGEDYEQYF. The variable domain in full, with the rest retrieved from reference TRBV9 and TRBJ2-7, is DSGVTQTPKHLITATGQRVTLRCSPRSGDLSVYWYQQSLDQGLQFLIQYYNGEERAKGNILERFSAQQFPDLHSELNLSSLELGDSALYFCASSVSGEDYEQYFGPGTRLTVT.